This T cell receptor beta chain stems from a study of early T cells in non-severe SARS-CoV-2 infection (dated by TCRdb to about 2021). Regarding the complete study: Because TCR sequencing relied on bulk RNA taken from unsorted whole blood, pairing of alpha and beta chains was not possible.

Compared with germline, V lacks 5 bases and J lacks 6 bases; bases without a gene match: 15. CDR1 and CDR2 are drawn from the germline V gene: MGHDK, SYGVNS. Spanning cysteine to phenylalanine, the CDR3 consists of 16 amino acids. The CDR3 DNA has 48 bases and is translated from base 1. This was a case-control study nested in a cohort of healthcare workers in London, UK, who had nasopharyngeal swab PCR tests and blood samples taken every week. Healthcare workers were recruited between 23 and 31 March 2020, during the week of the UK lockdown, and were followed weekly for up to 16 weeks. The library was made by 5' RACE. The instrument given in TCRdb is NextSeq 500. To correct for sequencing error and PCR bias, the TCR library protocol tagged individual cDNA molecules with unique molecular identifiers. Sequencing covered both TCR alpha and beta chains, and within each sample the abundances of alpha and beta sequences were tightly co-correlated. As for how the authors treated the data: Decombinator V4 was used to annotate TCR sequences for V gene, J gene and CDR3. TCRs were defined as expanded if a significant change between any two time points was detected under a Poisson model with p below 0.0001. TCR abundances were normalised to the total number of TCRs sequenced per sample and expressed as counts per million. MAIT TCRs were defined by TRAV1-2 paired with TRAJ12, TRAJ20 or TRAJ33, and iNKT TCRs by TRAV10 paired with TRAJ18. A search of VDJdb, accessed on 1 November 2021, was run for TCRs annotated to CMV, EBV and SARS-CoV-2, with TCRs annotated for multiple antigens excluded. Using fastp at Q25 and MiXCR, TCRdb reprocessed the public reads and kept productive beta chains. Identical CDR3 protein sequences are pooled into one entry, listed with their most common genes and DNA. It is TCRdb's table, rather than the study itself, that gives the V and J calls and clone size. The sample table contains around 64,000 distinct CDR3 sequences; only one count was recorded for about an eighth of them. The ten largest clones represent around 5.8% of the sample.

Paper-wide results and their limitations: VDJdb matching was skewed toward anti-spike CD8 responses and likely underestimated virus-specific expansions, missing private and CD4 specificities.

This clonotype has ten or more counts. Its specific antigen is unknown. It has no much larger one-base neighbor in the sample; base qualities were not kept. Sequences were obtained from whole blood. The rearranged segments are TRBV25-1 and TRBJ2-5; 7 bases in between match TRBD2. The clonotype comes from an adult who was a healthcare worker with PCR-confirmed SARS-CoV-2 infection or an uninfected control (not recorded which). The nucleotide sequence reads as follows: TGTGCCAGCAGTCCAAGCCCTGCGACTAGCATGAAGACCCAGTACTTC. Translated, it gives CASSPSPATSMKTQYF.